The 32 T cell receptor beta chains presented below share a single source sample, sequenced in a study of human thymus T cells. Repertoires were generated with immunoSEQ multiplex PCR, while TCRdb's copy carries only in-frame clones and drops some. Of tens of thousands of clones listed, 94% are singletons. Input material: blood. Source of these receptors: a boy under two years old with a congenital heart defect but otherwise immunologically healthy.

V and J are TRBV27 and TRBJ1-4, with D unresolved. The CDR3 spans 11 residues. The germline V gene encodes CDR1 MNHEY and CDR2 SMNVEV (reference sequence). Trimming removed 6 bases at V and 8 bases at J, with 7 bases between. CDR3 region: CASRCTEKLFF. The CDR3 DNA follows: TGTGCCAGCAGATGTACAGAAAAACTGTTTTTT. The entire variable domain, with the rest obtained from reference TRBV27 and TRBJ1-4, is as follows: EAQVTQNPRYLITVTGKKLTVTCSQNMNHEYMSWYRQDPGLGLRQIYYSMNVEVTDKGDVPEGYKVSRKEKRNFPLILESPSPNQTSLYFCASRCTEKLFFGSGTQLSVL.

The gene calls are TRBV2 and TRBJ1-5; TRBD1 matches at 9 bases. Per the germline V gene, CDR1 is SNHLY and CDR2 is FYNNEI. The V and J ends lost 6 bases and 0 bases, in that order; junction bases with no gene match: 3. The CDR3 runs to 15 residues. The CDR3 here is CASRGTGYSNQPQHF. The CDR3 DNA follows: TGTGCCAGCAGAGGGACAGGGTATAGCAATCAGCCCCAGCATTTT.

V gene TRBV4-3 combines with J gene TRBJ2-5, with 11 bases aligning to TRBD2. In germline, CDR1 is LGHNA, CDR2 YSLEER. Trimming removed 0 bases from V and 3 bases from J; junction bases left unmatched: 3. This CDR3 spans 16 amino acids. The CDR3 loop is CASSQDGTSGKETQYF. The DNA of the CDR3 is TGCGCCAGCAGCCAAGATGGGACTAGCGGCAAAGAGACCCAGTACTTC.

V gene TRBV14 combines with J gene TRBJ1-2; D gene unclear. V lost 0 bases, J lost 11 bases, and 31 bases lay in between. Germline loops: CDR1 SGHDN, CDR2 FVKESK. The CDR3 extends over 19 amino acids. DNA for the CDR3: TGTGCCAGCAGCCAAGATCGCCCGTGGCCTTTGTCCCCTGGCGTGGAGTACACCTTC. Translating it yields CASSQDRPWPLSPGVEYTF. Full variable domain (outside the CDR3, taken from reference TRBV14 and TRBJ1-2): EAGVTQFPSHSVIEKGQTVTLRCDPISGHDNLYWYRRVMGKEIKFLLHFVKESKQDESGMPNNRFLAERTGGTYSTLKVQPAELEDSGVYFCASSQDRPWPLSPGVEYTFGSGTRLTVV.

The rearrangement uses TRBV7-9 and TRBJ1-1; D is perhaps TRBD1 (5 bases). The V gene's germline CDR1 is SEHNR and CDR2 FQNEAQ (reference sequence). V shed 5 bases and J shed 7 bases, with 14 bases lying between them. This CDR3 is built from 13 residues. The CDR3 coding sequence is TGTGCCAGCAGCCACGGGGCACGAAATGAAGCTTTCTTT. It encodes CASSHGARNEAFF.

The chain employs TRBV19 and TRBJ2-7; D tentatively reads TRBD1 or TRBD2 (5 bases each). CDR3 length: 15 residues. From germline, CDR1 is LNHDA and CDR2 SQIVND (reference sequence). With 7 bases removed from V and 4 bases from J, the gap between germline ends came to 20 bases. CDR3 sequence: CASKTGTEGIYEQYF. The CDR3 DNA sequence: TGTGCCAGTAAAACCGGGACCGAGGGAATATACGAGCAGTACTTC.

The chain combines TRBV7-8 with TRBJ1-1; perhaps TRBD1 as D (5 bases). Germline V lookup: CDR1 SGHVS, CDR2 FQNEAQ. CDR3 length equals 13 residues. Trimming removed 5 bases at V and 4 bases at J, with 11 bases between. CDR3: CASSPGRVTEAFF. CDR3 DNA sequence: TGTGCCAGCAGCCCTGGCAGGGTCACTGAAGCTTTCTTT. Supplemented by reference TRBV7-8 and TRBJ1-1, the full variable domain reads GAGVSQSPRYKVAKRGQDVALRCDPISGHVSLFWYQQALGQGPEFLTYFQNEAQLDKSGLPSDRFFAERPEGSVSTLKIQRTQQEDSAVYLCASSPGRVTEAFFGQGTRLTVV.

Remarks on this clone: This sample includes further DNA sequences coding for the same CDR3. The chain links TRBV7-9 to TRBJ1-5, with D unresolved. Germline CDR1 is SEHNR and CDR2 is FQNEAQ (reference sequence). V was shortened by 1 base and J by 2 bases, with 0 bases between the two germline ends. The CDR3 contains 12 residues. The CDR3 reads CASSLGNQPQHF. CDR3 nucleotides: TGTGCCAGCAGCTTAGGCAATCAGCCCCAGCATTTT.

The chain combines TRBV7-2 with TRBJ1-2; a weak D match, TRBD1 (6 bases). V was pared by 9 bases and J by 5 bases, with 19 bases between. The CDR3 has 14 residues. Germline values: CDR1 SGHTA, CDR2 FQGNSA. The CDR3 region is CARAGGQTLYGYTF. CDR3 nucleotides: TGTGCCAGAGCGGGGGGACAAACTCTATATGGCTACACCTTC.

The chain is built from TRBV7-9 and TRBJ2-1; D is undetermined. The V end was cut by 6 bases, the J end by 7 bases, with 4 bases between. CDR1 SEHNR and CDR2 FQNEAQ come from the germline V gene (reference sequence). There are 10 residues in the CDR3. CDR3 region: CASSRNEQFF. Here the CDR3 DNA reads TGTGCCAGCAGTCGTAATGAGCAGTTCTTC.

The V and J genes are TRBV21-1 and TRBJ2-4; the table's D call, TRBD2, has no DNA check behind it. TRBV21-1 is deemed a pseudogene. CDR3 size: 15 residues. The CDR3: CASSSLREFKNIQYF. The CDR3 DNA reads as TGTGCCAGCAGCAGTCTCCGGGAATTCAAAAACATTCAGTACTTC.

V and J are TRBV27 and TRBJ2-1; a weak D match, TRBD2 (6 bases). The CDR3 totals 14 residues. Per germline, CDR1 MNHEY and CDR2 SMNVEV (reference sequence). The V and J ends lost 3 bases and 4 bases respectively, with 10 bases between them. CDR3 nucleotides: TGTGCCAGCAGTTTTGGGGGGAATTACAATGAGCAGTTCTTC. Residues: CASSFGGNYNEQFF.

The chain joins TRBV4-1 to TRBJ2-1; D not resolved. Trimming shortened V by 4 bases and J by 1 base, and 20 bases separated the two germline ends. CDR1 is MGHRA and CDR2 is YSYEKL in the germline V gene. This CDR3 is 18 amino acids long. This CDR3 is CASSRASRVSQSYNEQFF. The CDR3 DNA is TGCGCCAGCAGCCGCGCGTCGAGAGTAAGCCAATCCTACAATGAGCAGTTCTTC.

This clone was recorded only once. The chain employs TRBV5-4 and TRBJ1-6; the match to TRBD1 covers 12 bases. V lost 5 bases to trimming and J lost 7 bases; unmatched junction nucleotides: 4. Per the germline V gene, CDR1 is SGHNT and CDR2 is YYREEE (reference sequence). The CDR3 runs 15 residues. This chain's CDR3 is CASSGDRGLNSPLHF. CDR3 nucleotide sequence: TGTGCCAGCAGTGGGGACAGGGGGCTGAATTCACCCCTCCACTTT.

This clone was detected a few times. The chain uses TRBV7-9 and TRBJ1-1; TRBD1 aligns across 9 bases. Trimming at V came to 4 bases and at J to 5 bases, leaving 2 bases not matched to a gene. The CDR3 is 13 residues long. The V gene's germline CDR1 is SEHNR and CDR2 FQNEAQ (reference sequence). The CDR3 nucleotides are TGTGCCAGCAGCTGGGACAGGGAGACTGAAGCTTTCTTT. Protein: CASSWDRETEAFF.

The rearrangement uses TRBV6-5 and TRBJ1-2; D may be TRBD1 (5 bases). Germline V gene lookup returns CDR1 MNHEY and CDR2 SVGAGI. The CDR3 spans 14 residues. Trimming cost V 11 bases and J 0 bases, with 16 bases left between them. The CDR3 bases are TGTGCCTGCTCCCGGGACGGCGCTAACTATGGCTACACCTTC. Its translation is CACSRDGANYGYTF.

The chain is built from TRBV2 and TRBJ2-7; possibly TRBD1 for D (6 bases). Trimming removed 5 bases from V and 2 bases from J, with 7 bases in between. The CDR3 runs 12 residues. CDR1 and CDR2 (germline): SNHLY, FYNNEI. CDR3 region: CASSRDTYEQYF. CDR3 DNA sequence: TGTGCCAGCAGTCGGGACACCTACGAGCAGTACTTC. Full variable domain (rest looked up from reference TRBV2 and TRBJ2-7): EPEVTQTPSHQVTQMGQEVILRCVPISNHLYFYWYRQILGQKVEFLVSFYNNEISEKSEIFDDQFSVERPDGSNFTLKIRSTKLEDSAMYFCASSRDTYEQYFGPGTRLTVT.

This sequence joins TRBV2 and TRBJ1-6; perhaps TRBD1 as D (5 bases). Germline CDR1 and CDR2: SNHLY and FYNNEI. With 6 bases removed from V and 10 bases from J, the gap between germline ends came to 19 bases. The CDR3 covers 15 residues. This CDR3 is CASRSGTERLSPLHF. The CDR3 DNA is TGTGCCAGCAGAAGTGGGACGGAGAGACTATCACCCCTCCACTTT.

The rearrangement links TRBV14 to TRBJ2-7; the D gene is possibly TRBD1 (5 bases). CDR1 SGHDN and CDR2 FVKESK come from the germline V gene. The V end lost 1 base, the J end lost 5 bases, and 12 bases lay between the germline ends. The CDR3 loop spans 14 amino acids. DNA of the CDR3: TGTGCCAGCAGCCAAGCAATGGGGCCGAACGAGCAGTACTTC. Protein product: CASSQAMGPNEQYF.

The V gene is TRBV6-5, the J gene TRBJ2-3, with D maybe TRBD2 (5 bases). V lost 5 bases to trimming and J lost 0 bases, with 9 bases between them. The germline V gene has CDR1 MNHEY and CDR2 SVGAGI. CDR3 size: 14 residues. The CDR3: CASSPRTSTDTQYF. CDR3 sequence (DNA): TGTGCCAGCAGTCCGCGGACTAGCACAGATACGCAGTATTTT.

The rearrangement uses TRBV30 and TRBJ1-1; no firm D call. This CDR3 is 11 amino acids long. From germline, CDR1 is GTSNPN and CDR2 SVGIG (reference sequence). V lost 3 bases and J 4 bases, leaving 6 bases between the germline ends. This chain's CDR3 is CAWSISTEAFF. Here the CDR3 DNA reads TGTGCCTGGAGCATAAGCACTGAAGCTTTCTTT.

This CDR3 is CASSAYRGELFF. CDR3 nucleotides: TGTGCCAGCAGCGCTTACAGAGGGGAGCTGTTTTTT. The V call is TRBV7-3, the J call TRBJ2-2, with D unresolved. Trimming removed 5 bases from V and 8 bases from J, with 9 bases in between. Germline V gives CDR1 SGHTA, CDR2 FQGTGA. This CDR3 has 12 residues.

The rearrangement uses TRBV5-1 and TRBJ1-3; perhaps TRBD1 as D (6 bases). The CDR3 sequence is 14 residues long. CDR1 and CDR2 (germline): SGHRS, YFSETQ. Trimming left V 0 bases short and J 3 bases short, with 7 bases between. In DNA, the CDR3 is TGCGCCAGCAGCTTGGAGGGGGTTGGAAACACCATATATTTT. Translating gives CASSLEGVGNTIYF.

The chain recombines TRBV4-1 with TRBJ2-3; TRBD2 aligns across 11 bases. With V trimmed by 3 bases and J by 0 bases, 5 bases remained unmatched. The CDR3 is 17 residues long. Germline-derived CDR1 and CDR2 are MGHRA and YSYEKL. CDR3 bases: TGCGCCAGCAGCCAGGCCGGGACTAGCGGTAGCACAGATACGCAGTATTTT. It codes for CASSQAGTSGSTDTQYF.

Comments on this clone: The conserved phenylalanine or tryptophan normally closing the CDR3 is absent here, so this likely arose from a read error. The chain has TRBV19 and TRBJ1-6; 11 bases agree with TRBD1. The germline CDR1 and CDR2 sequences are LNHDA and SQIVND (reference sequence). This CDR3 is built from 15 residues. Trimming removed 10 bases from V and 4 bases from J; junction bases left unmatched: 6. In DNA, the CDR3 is TGTGCCACTGGACAGGGGGCCTGGTATAATTCACCCCTCCACCTT. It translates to CATGQGAWYNSPLHL.

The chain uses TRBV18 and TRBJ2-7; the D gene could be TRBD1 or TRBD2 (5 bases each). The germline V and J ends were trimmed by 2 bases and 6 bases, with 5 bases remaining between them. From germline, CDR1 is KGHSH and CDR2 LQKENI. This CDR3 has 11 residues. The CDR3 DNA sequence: TGTGCCAGCTCACCAGGGGGCGAGCAGTACTTC. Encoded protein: CASSPGGEQYF. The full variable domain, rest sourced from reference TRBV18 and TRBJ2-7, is NAGVMQNPRHLVRRRGQEARLRCSPMKGHSHVYWYRQLPEEGLKFMVYLQKENIIDESGMPKERFSAEFPKEGPSILRIQQVVRGDSAAYFCASSPGGEQYFGPGTRLTVT.

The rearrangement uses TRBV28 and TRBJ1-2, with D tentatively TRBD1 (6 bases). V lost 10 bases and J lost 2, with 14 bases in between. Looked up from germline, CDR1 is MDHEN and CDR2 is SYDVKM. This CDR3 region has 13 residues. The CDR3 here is CATILQGNYGYTF. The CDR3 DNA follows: TGTGCCACCATTCTACAGGGAAACTATGGCTACACCTTC.

The CDR3 DNA is TGTGCCAGCAGCTTAGACCCATCTCGGGACAGATCCTACGAGCAGTACTTC. Protein product: CASSLDPSRDRSYEQYF. The chain uses TRBV11-3 and TRBJ2-7; 7 positions match TRBD1. V was clipped by 0 bases and J by 1 base; unmatched bases: 9. The CDR3 is 17 amino acids. Germline V gives CDR1 SGHNT, CDR2 YENEEA.

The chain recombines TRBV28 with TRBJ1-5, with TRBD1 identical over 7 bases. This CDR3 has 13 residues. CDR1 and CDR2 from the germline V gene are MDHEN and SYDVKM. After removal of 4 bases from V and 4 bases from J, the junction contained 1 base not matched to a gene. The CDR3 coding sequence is TGTGCCAGCAGTTGGGACAGAAATCAGCCCCAGCATTTT. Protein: CASSWDRNQPQHF.

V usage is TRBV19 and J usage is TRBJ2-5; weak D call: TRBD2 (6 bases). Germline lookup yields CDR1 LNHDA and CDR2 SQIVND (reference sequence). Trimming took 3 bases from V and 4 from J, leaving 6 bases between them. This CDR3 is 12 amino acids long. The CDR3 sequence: CASSMGGETQYF. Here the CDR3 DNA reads TGTGCCAGTAGTATGGGGGGAGAGACCCAGTACTTC.

The CDR3 coding sequence is TGTGCCAGCACTCGAGTACCGGGGGTAACAGATACGCAGTATTTT. Translated, it gives CASTRVPGVTDTQYF. This rearrangement joins TRBV9 to TRBJ2-3, with D maybe TRBD2 (6 bases). CDR1 SGDLS and CDR2 YYNGEE come from the germline V gene. V dropped 6 bases and J dropped 3 bases, with 17 bases sitting between them. The CDR3 loop spans 15 amino acids.

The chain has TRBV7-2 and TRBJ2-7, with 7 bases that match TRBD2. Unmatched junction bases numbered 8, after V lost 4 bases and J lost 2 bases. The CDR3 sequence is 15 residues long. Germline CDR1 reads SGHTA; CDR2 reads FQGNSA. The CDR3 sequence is CASSSSSRGAYEQYF. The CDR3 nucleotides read TGTGCCAGCAGCTCCTCATCACGGGGGGCCTACGAGCAGTACTTC. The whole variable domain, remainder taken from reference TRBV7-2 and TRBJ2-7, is GAGVSQSPSNKVTEKGKDVELRCDPISGHTALYWYRQSLGQGLEFLIYFQGNSAPDKSGLPSDRFSAERTGGSVSTLTIQRTQQEDSAVYLCASSSSSRGAYEQYFGPGTRLTVT.